This TCR beta chain was found in a study of cytomegalovirus exposure and HLA in healthy donors. Study details: Caucasian-associated ancestry cluster membership applied to around 80% of 398 genotyped donors. General study results and limits: A later analysis revealed that TCR association rates differed between HLA loci, peaking at DRB1 and bottoming out at HLA-C.

Comments on this clone: Its antigen is currently unknown.

PCR amplification relied on 60 Vbeta primers (plus 13 Jbeta primers). Generated by immunoSEQ multiplex PCR, the TCRdb table keeps only in-frame clones and is missing some. The repertoire includes some 120,000 clones, nearly 80% of them detected once, and approximately 6% sits in the top ten. The TCR comes from a woman aged 40 to 55 in good health and CMV-seronegative. Sequencing was carried out using PBMCs.

DNA of the CDR3: TGCGCCAGCAGCTTAGCGGGGGACCCCTACAATGAGCAGTTCTTC. This encodes CASSLAGDPYNEQFF. The chain combines TRBV5-1 with TRBJ2-1; TRBD2 aligns across 8 bases. The V gene's germline CDR1 is SGHRS and CDR2 YFSETQ. Losses at the gene ends were 2 bases for V and 2 bases for J; bases not matched to a gene: 3. The CDR3 totals 15 residues.